The clone carrying this T cell receptor (beta chain) has just one count. This sample is part of a study of control samples from healthy donors and cancer patients. The CDR3 loop spans 11 amino acids. CDR1 ENHRY and CDR2 SYGVKD come from the germline V gene. The ends were cut back, 6 bases at V and 3 bases at J, with 4 bases in the middle. TCRdb keeps only in-frame clones here, not all; method: immunoSEQ multiplex PCR. The top ten hold around 13% of the sample, which has 150,000 or so clones, around 90% seen once. The rearrangement uses TRBV10-3 and TRBJ2-3, with D uncertain. This TCR derives from a man aged 25 to 40 in good health. Sequencing input: blood. CDR3 in DNA: TGTGCCATCAGGGTTACAGATACGCAGTATTTT. Its translation is CAIRVTDTQYF.